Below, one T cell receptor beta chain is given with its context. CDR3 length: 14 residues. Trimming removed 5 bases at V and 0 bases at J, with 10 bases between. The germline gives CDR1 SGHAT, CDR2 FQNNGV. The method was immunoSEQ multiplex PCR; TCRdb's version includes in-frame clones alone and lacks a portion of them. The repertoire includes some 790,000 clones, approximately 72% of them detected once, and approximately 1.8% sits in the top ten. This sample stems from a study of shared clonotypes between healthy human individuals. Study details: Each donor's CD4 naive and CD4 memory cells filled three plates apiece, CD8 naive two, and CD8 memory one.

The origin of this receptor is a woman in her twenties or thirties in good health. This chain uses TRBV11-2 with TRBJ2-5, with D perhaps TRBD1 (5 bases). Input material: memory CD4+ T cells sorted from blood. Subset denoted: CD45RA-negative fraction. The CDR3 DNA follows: TGTGCCAGCAGCCCCCGGACATACCAAGAGACCCAGTACTTC. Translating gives CASSPRTYQETQYF. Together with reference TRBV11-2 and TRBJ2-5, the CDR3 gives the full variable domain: EAGVAQSPRYKIIEKRQSVAFWCNPISGHATLYWYQQILGQGPKLLIQFQNNGVVDDSQLPKDRFSAERLKGVDSTLKIQPAKLEDSAVYLCASSPRTYQETQYFGPGTRLLVL.